These 23 T cell receptor beta chains originate from one sample sequenced in a study of blood T cell repertoires in COVID-19. Data came from immunoSEQ multiplex PCR; TCRdb stores just in-frame clones and leaves some out. The sample includes fewer than 90,000 clones, 65% to 80% seen only once; the top ten take roughly 45%. Sequencing was carried out using peripheral blood. These receptors all come from a human donor in a cohort sampled during active COVID-19.

This rearrangement joins TRBV6-2 or TRBV6-3 to TRBJ2-7; D is uncertain. CDR1 and CDR2 (germline): MNHEY, SVGEGT. Trimming removed 2 bases at V and 11 bases at J, with 19 bases between. This CDR3 has 14 residues. The chain's CDR3 is CASSYRRGQTKEYF. CDR3 coding DNA: TGTGCCAGCAGTTACCGTCGTGGGCAGACCAAGGAGTACTTC.

The V gene is TRBV12-3 or TRBV12-4, the J gene TRBJ2-1; D is unclear. This CDR3 spans 13 amino acids. Trimming took off 7 bases at V and 3 bases at J, with 10 bases between the two ends. The CDR3 DNA is TGTGCCAGCACCCTATTACTCTACAATGAGCAGTTCTTC. Translation gives CASTLLLYNEQFF.

The rearrangement joins TRBV9 to TRBJ2-1; no definite D call. From germline, CDR1 is SGDLS and CDR2 YYNGEE. CDR3 length equals 12 residues. Trimming cost V 0 bases and J 8 bases, with 6 bases left between them. CDR3 nucleotides: TGTGCCAGCAGCGTAGCTACGGATGAGCAGTTCTTC. It is translated as CASSVATDEQFF.

In DNA form, the CDR3 reads TGTGCCAGTACAGGACAGCGCAATCAGCCCCAGCATTTT. Encoded protein: CASTGQRNQPQHF. The chain couples TRBV19 to TRBJ1-5; D might be TRBD1 (6 bases). CDR1 LNHDA and CDR2 SQIVND come from the germline V gene (reference sequence). Trimming took 7 bases from V and 2 from J, leaving 9 bases between them. There are 13 residues in the CDR3.

As for this clone: One junction end does not reproduce the germline sequence, and a read error may be involved. The gene calls are TRBV19 and TRBJ2-1; possibly TRBD2 for D (5 bases). Germline V gene data show CDR1 as LNHDA and CDR2 as SQIVND (reference sequence). CDR3 length: 15 amino acids. In DNA, the CDR3 is TGTGCCAGCAGTATGCAAGGTATTAGAGGAGGAGGGCAGTTCTTC. Its protein product is CASSMQGIRGGGQFF.

This clone was recorded only once. The chain has TRBV2 and TRBJ2-5, with 7 nucleotides matching TRBD1. Looked up from germline, CDR1 is SNHLY and CDR2 is FYNNEI. The CDR3 covers 13 residues. The V gene end was trimmed by 6 bases and the J gene end by 3 bases; junction bases not matched to a gene: 4. The CDR3 protein is CASSRGSEETQYF. In DNA form, the CDR3 reads TGTGCCAGCAGCAGGGGGTCCGAAGAGACCCAGTACTTC.

This clone appeared a single time. This chain joins TRBV25-1 and TRBJ1-2; 8 positions match TRBD1. The CDR3 runs 12 residues. The V and J ends lost 7 bases and 5 bases, in that order; junction bases with no gene match: 3. CDR1 and CDR2 (germline): MGHDK, SYGVNS. CDR3 coding DNA: TGTGCCAGCACTCGACAGGGGTATGGCTACACCTTC. Its translation is CASTRQGYGYTF.

This clone was counted only a few times. The chain couples TRBV28 to TRBJ1-5, with D maybe TRBD1 (5 bases). The V end was cut by 7 bases, the J end by 0 bases, with 13 bases between. The CDR3 is made up of 15 amino acids. Germline V lookup: CDR1 MDHEN, CDR2 SYDVKM. DNA of the CDR3: TGTGCCAGCAACGGAGGGACTGGTAGCAATCAGCCCCAGCATTTT. It is translated as CASNGGTGSNQPQHF.

This clone was found many times. This chain connects TRBV5-1 to TRBJ1-2; 9 bases are a match to TRBD1. V was pared by 3 bases and J by 7 bases, with 7 bases of the junction left unmatched. The CDR3 totals 14 residues. Germline CDR1 reads SGHRS; CDR2 reads YFSETQ. The CDR3 region is CASSWGTGSSGYTF. The CDR3 nucleotides are TGCGCCAGCAGCTGGGGGACAGGGAGCTCTGGCTACACCTTC. The full variable domain, with the rest looked up from reference TRBV5-1 and TRBJ1-2, is KAGVTQTPRYLIKTRGQQVTLSCSPISGHRSVSWYQQTPGQGLQFLFEYFSETQRNKGNFPGRFSGRQFSNSRSEMNVSTLELGDSALYLCASSWGTGSSGYTFGSGTRLTVV.

This clone was seen once. The chain couples TRBV15 to TRBJ1-4; weak D call: TRBD1 (5 bases). The CDR3 runs 15 residues. Germline V gene data show CDR1 as LNHNV and CDR2 as YYDKDF (reference sequence). Trimming stripped 5 bases from V and 3 bases from J, with 13 bases between. The CDR3 protein is CATSRSGGANEKLFF. In DNA, the CDR3 is TGTGCCACCAGCCGCTCTGGAGGGGCTAATGAAAAACTGTTTTTT.

J is TRBJ2-4 and V is TRBV9, with 8 bases fitting TRBD1. The CDR3 has 16 amino acids. Trimming removed 4 bases from V and 6 bases from J; junction bases left unmatched: 12. CDR1 and CDR2 from the germline V gene are SGDLS and YYNGEE. The CDR3 sequence: CASSLRAGGARNIQYF. In nucleotides, the CDR3 is TGTGCCAGCAGCCTGAGGGCAGGGGGCGCGAGAAACATTCAGTACTTC.

The chain employs TRBV4-1 and TRBJ2-7; D is perhaps TRBD1 (6 bases). Per germline, CDR1 MGHRA and CDR2 YSYEKL. The V end was cut by 0 bases, the J end by 3 bases, with 12 bases between. The CDR3 spans 15 residues. The CDR3 DNA is TGCGCCAGCAGCCAAGATAACAGGGAAATCTACGAGCAGTACTTC. It codes for CASSQDNREIYEQYF.

The chain employs TRBV21-1 and TRBJ1-1; TRBD1, the table's D call, lacks a check against the DNA. TRBV21-1 is flagged as a pseudogene. The CDR3 totals 15 residues. CDR3 in amino acids: CASSSAEKGATEAFF. CDR3 nucleotide sequence: TGTGCCAGCAGCAGCGCCGAAAAGGGGGCAACTGAAGCTTTCTTT.

This clone was seen only once. This chain connects TRBV19 to TRBJ2-2; 12 nucleotides agree with TRBD1. The CDR3 spans 16 residues. Trimming removed 6 bases from V and 6 bases from J; junction bases left unmatched: 8. Germline assignment: CDR1 LNHDA and CDR2 SQIVND (reference sequence). The CDR3 DNA is TGTGCCAGTAGGGGCCGGGACAGGGGGCGCGCCGGGGAGCTGTTTTTT. Its translation: CASRGRDRGRAGELFF.

CDR3 in DNA: TGTGCCAGCAGTCTCCCGGCGGGGGCAAGCTCCTACAATGAGCAGTTCTTC. As protein: CASSLPAGASSYNEQFF. The chain carries TRBV28 and TRBJ2-1, with TRBD2 as a possible D gene (7 bases). The germline V gene has CDR1 MDHEN and CDR2 SYDVKM. V was cut by 5 bases and J by 0 bases, with 17 bases left in between. The CDR3 is made up of 17 amino acids.

Only a few counts were recorded for this clone. This chain joins TRBV7-2 and TRBJ1-5; 8 bases are a match to TRBD1. V was pared by 4 bases and J by 9 bases, with 11 bases of the junction left unmatched. Germline CDR1 reads SGHTA; CDR2 reads FQGNSA. CDR3 size: 15 residues. CDR3 protein: CASSSPGTGRRPQHF. The CDR3, as DNA: TGTGCCAGCAGCTCTCCCGGGACAGGTCGTCGGCCCCAGCATTTT.

The chain uses TRBV6-5 and TRBJ2-4; the D gene is possibly TRBD1 (6 bases). The V end lost 4 bases, the J end lost 10 bases, and 11 bases lay between the germline ends. The CDR3 covers 12 residues. Germline V lookup: CDR1 MNHEY, CDR2 SVGAGI. CDR3 amino acids: CASSFRGGIQYF. In DNA, the CDR3 is TGTGCCAGCAGTTTCAGGGGTGGAATTCAGTACTTC.

The chain couples TRBV6-6 to TRBJ1-4, with TRBD1 identical over 9 bases. In germline, CDR1 is MNHNY, CDR2 SVGAGI (reference sequence). V dropped 5 bases and J dropped 6; count of bases not matched to a gene: 7. The CDR3 loop spans 15 amino acids. The CDR3 loop is CASSRRTGEYEKLFF. CDR3 in DNA: TGTGCCAGCAGTCGACGGACAGGGGAGTATGAAAAACTGTTTTTT.

The chain employs TRBV9 and TRBJ2-3; 10 positions match TRBD2. In germline, CDR1 is SGDLS, CDR2 YYNGEE. The CDR3 spans 19 residues. Germline trimming cut 3 bases from V and 6 bases from J; bases unmatched to any gene: 19. The CDR3 spells CASSAPAGVAGGLRDTQYF. The CDR3 nucleotides read TGTGCCAGCAGCGCTCCCGCTGGGGTAGCGGGAGGTCTCAGGGATACGCAGTATTTT.

This clone was observed once. Relative to the germline gene, one junction end is altered; a read error may explain this. This chain links TRBV7-7 with TRBJ2-5, with D maybe TRBD1 (6 bases). Germline assignment: CDR1 SSHAT and CDR2 FNYEAQ (reference sequence). The CDR3 runs 14 residues. The CDR3 nucleotides are TGTGCTAGCAGTCCTCGGACAGTAGGCGAGACCCAGTACTTC. It encodes CASSPRTVGETQYF.

The V and J genes are TRBV11-2 and TRBJ2-2; 7 bases line up with TRBD2. This CDR3 is 17 amino acids long. Germline CDR1 SGHAT, CDR2 FQNNGV. J lost 4 bases, V lost 4 bases, and 12 bases had no gene match. CDR3 sequence reads: CASSYGWGRGSTGELFF. In nucleotides, the CDR3 is TGTGCCAGCAGCTACGGTTGGGGGAGGGGAAGCACCGGGGAGCTGTTTTTT.

This clone was seen at least ten times. The genes are TRBV27 and TRBJ2-1; a weak D match, TRBD2 (6 bases). Germline assignment: CDR1 MNHEY and CDR2 SMNVEV (reference sequence). The CDR3 spans 14 residues. Deletions cut 2 bases from V and 2 bases from J, with 7 bases between. CDR3 sequence (DNA): TGTGCCAGCAGTTTAGCTAGCGCCTACAATGAGCAGTTCTTC. Residues: CASSLASAYNEQFF.

This chain connects TRBV12-3 or TRBV12-4 to TRBJ1-5; D is perhaps TRBD1 (6 bases). The germline V and J ends were trimmed by 4 bases and 4 bases, with 8 bases remaining between them. The CDR3 extends over 13 amino acids. The CDR3 loop is CASSSDSNQPQHF. As DNA, the CDR3 is TGTGCCAGCAGTTCGGACAGTAATCAGCCCCAGCATTTT.